This T cell receptor beta chain came from a study of cytomegalovirus exposure and HLA in healthy donors. General study points: Generally TCR sequences proved uncommon, though certain public TCRs appeared in numerous donors. The authors assumed roughly uniform sequencing depth across donors for presence/absence analyses. Researchers catalogued roughly 170 TCR beta chains as cytomegalovirus-associated.

The PCR had 60 Vbeta and 13 Jbeta primers. Sequencing used immunoSEQ multiplex PCR; TCRdb keeps in-frame clones, though not all of them. The sample holds 200,000 to 300,000 clones, 82% seen once. Comment on this clone: What it recognizes is unknown.

The CDR3 has 13 amino acids. From germline, CDR1 is SGHTA and CDR2 FQGNSA. The ends lost 3 bases at V and 3 bases at J; junction bases unmatched: 1. The specimen was PBMCs. This TCR was recovered from a woman aged 35 to 49 in good health and CMV-seropositive. The genes are TRBV7-2 and TRBJ2-7; 8 bases line up with TRBD1. CDR3 in amino acids: CASSFGQGYEQYF. In nucleotides, the CDR3 is TGTGCCAGCAGCTTCGGACAGGGCTACGAGCAGTACTTC. Filled out from reference TRBV7-2 and TRBJ2-7, the complete variable domain reads GAGVSQSPSNKVTEKGKDVELRCDPISGHTALYWYRQSLGQGLEFLIYFQGNSAPDKSGLPSDRFSAERTGGSVSTLTIQRTQQEDSAVYLCASSFGQGYEQYFGPGTRLTVT.